The rows below give T cell receptor beta chains drawn from one sample of a study of beta chain features in type 1 diabetes. Using immunoSEQ multiplex PCR, the repertoire was profiled, and TCRdb retains in-frame clones only, with some absent. The table includes 500,000 to 800,000 clones, roughly an eighth detected once. Sequencing used naive CD4+ T cells from blood. Source of these receptors: a man aged 25-40 years with type 1 diabetes. CDR3s include the opening cysteine and the closing phenylalanine or tryptophan. Clone size is not always given. Where it is, it says once, few, many or a class for expanded clones.

clone size: few
J gene: TRBJ2-3
V gene: TRBV9
CDR3 protein: CASSELAGGPDTQYF

clone size: few
J gene: TRBJ1-5
V gene: TRBV18
CDR3 protein: CASSPYRADQPQHF

clone size: few
J gene: TRBJ2-1
V gene: TRBV18
CDR3 protein: CASSPTGLLRDEQFF

clone size: .
J gene: TRBJ1-5
V gene: TRBV10-3
CDR3 protein: CAISEEQGFAQPQHF

clone size: few
J gene: TRBJ1-1
V gene: TRBV11-3
CDR3 protein: CASSFTGMNTEAFF

clone size: few
J gene: TRBJ2-2
V gene: TRBV29-1
CDR3 protein: CSVVQGTITGELFF

clone size: few
J gene: TRBJ1-5
V gene: TRBV18
CDR3 protein: CASSPDSNQPQHF

clone size: .
J gene: TRBJ2-7
V gene: TRBV2
CDR3 protein: CASSPGFLSYEQYF

clone size: .
J gene: TRBJ2-7
V gene: TRBV7-2
CDR3 protein: CASSLRQSSYEQYF

clone size: few
J gene: TRBJ1-6
V gene: TRBV10-3
CDR3 protein: CAISRTDDSPLHF

clone size: few
J gene: TRBJ1-2
V gene: TRBV6-6
CDR3 protein: CASSYGAAFNYGYTF

clone size: .
J gene: TRBJ2-7
V gene: TRBV5-1
CDR3 protein: CASSFDRGIDEQYF

clone size: .
J gene: TRBJ2-5
V gene: TRBV30
CDR3 protein: CAWSADRVETQYF

clone size: .
J gene: TRBJ2-6
V gene: TRBV5-4
CDR3 protein: CASSPQGSGANVLTF

clone size: once
J gene: TRBJ1-6
V gene: TRBV5-1
CDR3 protein: CASSLEGPADSPLHF

clone size: few
J gene: TRBJ1-2
V gene: TRBV6-5
CDR3 protein: CASSYSHSSTYGYTF

clone size: .
J gene: TRBJ1-1
V gene: TRBV11-2
CDR3 protein: CASSYRTGTGSEAFF

clone size: few
J gene: TRBJ2-5
V gene: TRBV7-9
CDR3 protein: CASSNSGETQYF

clone size: few
J gene: TRBJ1-2
V gene: TRBV2
CDR3 protein: CAGARREREGYTF

clone size: .
J gene: TRBJ1-2
V gene: TRBV5-6
CDR3 protein: CASSPGLGYGYTF

clone size: .
J gene: TRBJ1-6
V gene: TRBV6-5
CDR3 protein: CASMGTRNSPLHF

clone size: .
J gene: TRBJ1-2
V gene: TRBV2
CDR3 protein: CASRQGADYGYTF

clone size: .
J gene: TRBJ2-5
V gene: TRBV27
CDR3 protein: CASSLVGAETQYF

clone size: .
J gene: TRBJ1-6
V gene: TRBV6-6
CDR3 protein: CASSWDSGNSPLHF

clone size: few
J gene: TRBJ2-1
V gene: TRBV7-9
CDR3 protein: CAAGRGNNEQFF

clone size: few
J gene: TRBJ2-1
V gene: TRBV9
CDR3 protein: CASSVVSSGGYNEQFF

clone size: few
J gene: TRBJ2-3
V gene: TRBV2
CDR3 protein: CASSDGLAGVTDTQYF

clone size: few
J gene: TRBJ2-2
V gene: TRBV7-9
CDR3 protein: CASFGRAVTGELFF

clone size: few
J gene: TRBJ1-5
V gene: TRBV19
CDR3 protein: CASSLSDQPQHF

clone size: .
J gene: TRBJ2-2
V gene: TRBV9
CDR3 protein: CASSVALGSSGGVPGELFF

clone size: few
J gene: TRBJ1-1
V gene: TRBV6-6
CDR3 protein: CASSVTGKKAEAFF

clone size: few
J gene: TRBJ1-4
V gene: TRBV7-2
CDR3 protein: CASSSTDEKLFF

clone size: .
J gene: TRBJ2-2
V gene: TRBV29-1
CDR3 protein: CSVRQGPTTGELFF

clone size: few
J gene: TRBJ1-5
V gene: TRBV10-3
CDR3 protein: CAIRQGEGGNQPQHF

clone size: few
J gene: TRBJ2-1
V gene: TRBV30
CDR3 protein: CAWSVGQGSYNEQFF

clone size: .
J gene: TRBJ2-2
V gene: TRBV4-1
CDR3 protein: CASSQDRGVSNTGELFF

clone size: few
J gene: TRBJ1-2
V gene: TRBV14
CDR3 protein: CASSPRIYGGYTF

clone size: few
J gene: TRBJ2-1
V gene: TRBV27
CDR3 protein: CAIKVGVTYNEQFF

clone size: few
J gene: TRBJ2-3
V gene: TRBV7-9
CDR3 protein: CASSIGTSERTDTQYF

clone size: few
J gene: TRBJ2-7
V gene: TRBV10-1
CDR3 protein: CASSGATNEQYF

clone size: few
J gene: TRBJ1-2
V gene: TRBV27
CDR3 protein: CASSTQGAIHGYTF

clone size: few
J gene: TRBJ1-2
V gene: TRBV6-5
CDR3 protein: CASSPDSFYGYTF

clone size: .
J gene: TRBJ1-6
V gene: TRBV18
CDR3 protein: CASSPTGFGSPLHF

clone size: .
J gene: TRBJ2-7
V gene: TRBV9
CDR3 protein: CASSAGDTQSYEQYF

clone size: few
J gene: TRBJ1-5
V gene: TRBV5-4
CDR3 protein: CASSKAGGQPQHF

clone size: few
J gene: TRBJ1-6
V gene: TRBV7-3
CDR3 protein: CASSPGTGGQPLHF

clone size: .
J gene: TRBJ2-5
V gene: TRBV27
CDR3 protein: CASKYLGSGETQYF